This T cell receptor (beta chain) was observed in a study of early T cells in non-severe SARS-CoV-2 infection. Study in general: Sequencing of bulk RNA from unsorted whole blood was done, without chain pairing. The study's findings and limits: A preference for anti-spike CD8 responses marked VDJdb matching, which missed private and CD4 specificities.

Attachment of unique molecular identifiers was made to individual cDNA molecules. TCRdb redid the calling of the 5' RACE reads with MiXCR, one entry per CDR3 protein. Of 80,000 to 100,000 distinct CDR3 sequences listed, 13% to 15% are singletons. The table lists this clonotype with a few counts. Its antigen is unidentified. V was clipped by 4 bases and J by 8 bases, with 21 bases between them. The CDR3 consists of 15 residues. CDR1 and CDR2 (germline): DFQATT, SNEGSKA (reference sequence). V usage is TRBV20-1 and J usage is TRBJ2-1; the D gene is possibly TRBD2 (6 bases). The specimen was whole blood. The receptor was isolated from an adult who was a healthcare worker with PCR-confirmed SARS-CoV-2 infection or an uninfected control (not recorded which). This chain's CDR3 is CSATAGASVPDEQFF. In DNA form, the CDR3 reads TGCAGTGCTACCGCCGGGGCTAGCGTCCCCGATGAGCAGTTCTTC.